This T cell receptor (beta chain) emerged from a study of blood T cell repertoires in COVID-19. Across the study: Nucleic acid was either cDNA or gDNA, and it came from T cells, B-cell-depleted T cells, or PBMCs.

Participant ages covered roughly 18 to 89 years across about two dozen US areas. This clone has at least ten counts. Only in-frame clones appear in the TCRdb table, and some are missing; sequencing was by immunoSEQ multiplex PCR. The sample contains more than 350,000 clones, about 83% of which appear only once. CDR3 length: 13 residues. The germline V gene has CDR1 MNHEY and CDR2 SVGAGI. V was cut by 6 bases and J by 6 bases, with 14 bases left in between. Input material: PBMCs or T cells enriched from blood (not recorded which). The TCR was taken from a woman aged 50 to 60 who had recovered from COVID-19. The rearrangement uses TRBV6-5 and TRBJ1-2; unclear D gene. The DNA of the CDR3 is TGTGCCAGCAGCCTGTTACTAGGAAATGGCTACACCTTC. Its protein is CASSLLLGNGYTF.